A selection of T cell receptor beta chains follows, all from one sample in a study of T cells in Graves' hyperthyroidism and ophthalmopathy. TCRdb reanalysed the multiplex PCR reads using MiXCR and keeps one entry per CDR3 protein. The data contain hundreds of thousands of distinct CDR3 sequences, about 20% of them singletons. Sequencing used blood. The origin of the receptors is a man aged 25-45 years with Graves' ophthalmopathy. Both conserved end residues are part of each CDR3. A D gene is named only where the DNA matches it firmly. Size tells how often a clone was seen (once, few, many) or the class of an expanded clone, and some rows leave it out.

D gene | J gene | V gene | clone size | CDR3 protein | CDR3 DNA
NA | TRBJ1-1 | TRBV5-1 | many | CASSLAGGDHEAFF | TGCGCCAGCAGCTTGGCCGGCGGGGACCATGAAGCTTTCTTT
TRBD2 | TRBJ2-7 | TRBV7-9 | few | CASSYGRDRDEQYF | TGTGCCAGCAGCTACGGGAGGGATAGGGATGAGCAGTACTTC
TRBD2 | TRBJ2-7 | TRBV12-3/TRBV12-4 | few | CASSSGPVTGGGRITYEQYF | TGTGCCAGCAGCAGCGGTCCGGTTACGGGGGGCGGGAGGATAACTTACGAGCAGTACTTC
TRBD1 | TRBJ2-7 | TRBV6-5 | few | CASSYSQGAFYEQYF | TGTGCCAGCAGTTACTCCCAGGGGGCCTTCTACGAGCAGTACTTC
NA | TRBJ2-5 | TRBV11-1 | many | CASTDDSQETQYF | TGTGCCAGCACGGATGACAGCCAAGAGACCCAGTACTTC
TRBD2 | TRBJ2-7 | TRBV7-3 | NA | CAGGTSRTYEQYF | TGTGCCGGCGGGACTAGCAGGACCTACGAGCAGTACTTC
NA | TRBJ2-7 | TRBV20-1 | NA | CSARDTGYSSYEQYF | TGCAGTGCTAGAGATACAGGGTATTCCTCCTACGAGCAGTACTTC
TRBD2 | TRBJ2-1 | TRBV7-6 | many | CASSLALASGSLNEQFF | TGTGCCAGCAGCTTAGCGCTGGCTAGCGGGAGTCTCAATGAGCAGTTCTTC
NA | TRBJ2-1 | TRBV7-9 | NA | CAKGMDNEQFF | TGTGCCAAAGGGATGGACAATGAGCAGTTCTTC
NA | TRBJ2-2 | TRBV3-1 | NA | CASSQDEKSGTNTGELFF | TGTGCCAGCAGCCAAGATGAGAAGAGCGGCACGAACACCGGGGAGCTGTTTTTT
TRBD2 | TRBJ2-1 | TRBV2 | many | CASDPRLLAGDNEQFF | TGTGCCAGCGACCCCCGCCTACTAGCGGGGGACAATGAGCAGTTCTTC
TRBD2 | TRBJ2-3 | TRBV11-2 | many | CASSGTSGAITDTQYF | TGTGCCAGCAGCGGGACTAGCGGGGCTATCACAGATACGCAGTATTTT
NA | TRBJ2-1 | TRBV6-1 | NA | CASSHNRGGYNEQFF | TGTGCCAGCAGTCATAACAGGGGAGGCTACAATGAGCAGTTCTTC
TRBD1 | TRBJ2-1 | TRBV2 | many | CASNGQGAYNEQFF | TGTGCCAGCAACGGACAGGGGGCGTACAATGAGCAGTTCTTC
NA | TRBJ1-1 | TRBV9 | few | CASSVGTSTITEAFF | TGTGCCAGCAGCGTAGGTACCTCGACCATCACTGAAGCTTTCTTT
NA | TRBJ2-7 | TRBV13 | few | CASSPLLDEQYF | TGTGCCAGCAGCCCGCTACTAGACGAGCAGTACTTC
TRBD2 | TRBJ2-5 | TRBV27 | NA | CASRPGTTLWETQYF | TGTGCCAGCAGACCTGGGACTACCTTGTGGGAGACCCAGTACTTC
TRBD2 | TRBJ2-2 | TRBV12-3/TRBV12-4 | many | CASSFPGLAVMNTGELFF | TGTGCCAGCAGTTTCCCGGGACTAGCGGTGATGAACACCGGGGAGCTGTTTTTT
NA | TRBJ2-3 | TRBV10-1 | few | CASSEGVDTDTQYF | TGCGCCAGCAGTGAGGGTGTGGACACAGATACGCAGTATTTT
TRBD1 | TRBJ2-5 | TRBV9 | NA | CASSVAGMTGETQYF | TGTGCCAGCAGCGTAGCGGGCATGACAGGGGAGACCCAGTACTTC
NA | TRBJ2-1 | TRBV14 | few | CASSQKFF | TGTGCCAGCAGCCAGAAGTTCTTC
NA | TRBJ2-7 | TRBV20-1 | many | CSGRPGPSYEQYF | TGCAGTGGCCGGCCGGGACCCTCTTACGAGCAGTACTTC
TRBD2 | TRBJ2-3 | TRBV6-1 | many | CASSSAGAGTDTQYF | TGTGCCAGCAGTTCGGCGGGAGCGGGGACAGATACGCAGTATTTT
NA | TRBJ1-1 | TRBV7-2 | many | CASSQSNREAFF | TGTGCCAGCAGCCAGAGTAACAGAGAAGCTTTCTTT
TRBD2 | TRBJ2-3 | TRBV27 | NA | CASSQGTSGTVADTQYF | TGTGCCAGCAGTCAAGGGACTAGCGGGACGGTGGCAGATACGCAGTATTTT
NA | TRBJ2-7 | TRBV27 | NA | CASSSDQGPYEQYF | TGTGCCAGCAGTTCCGACCAGGGGCCCTACGAGCAGTACTTC